This T cell receptor beta chain was found in a study of blood T cells in healthy people across ages. CDR1 and CDR2 from the germline V gene are MDHEN and SYDVKM. Trimming removed 5 bases at V and 5 bases at J, with 21 bases between. The CDR3 consists of 16 residues. Next came a second PCR, run for roughly 6 to 11 cycles, which used a sample-barcoded 5' primer along with a J-beta primer mix. A template-switch adaptor that had 12 random nucleotides put a tag on each cDNA molecule. One entry per CDR3 protein, called by TCRdb with MiXCR from the 5' RACE reads. The sample has approximately 800,000 distinct CDR3 sequences; roughly 26% are singletons. This clonotype turned up a few times. The data were also submitted as part of a second study, on T cells of mothers and their children. From that paper: The authors used all extracted RNA for cDNA synthesis, at approximately 1.5 ug per 15 ul.

The TCR originated in a boy aged 5-17 years in good health. The chain carries TRBV28 and TRBJ2-5, with D possibly TRBD2 on 5 matching bases. The sequenced material came from blood. In nucleotides, the CDR3 is TGTGCCAGCAGTATTTCCCCCGGTGGAAGGGAGGAGACCCAGTACTTC. Protein sequence: CASSISPGGREETQYF.